This TCR beta chain was obtained from a study of blood T cell repertoires in COVID-19. As for the study in general: The United States, Italy and Spain were the sources of the acute and convalescent COVID-19 samples. PBMCs, B-cell-depleted T cells, or T cells provided the cDNA or gDNA that made up the material.

Germline loops: CDR1 GTSNPN, CDR2 SVGIG (reference sequence). After removal of 1 base from V and 1 base from J, the junction contained 5 bases not matched to a gene. CDR3 length: 16 residues. In the authors' methods: Amplification of reference gene primers was used by the study to estimate nucleated cell counts. Profiled with immunoSEQ multiplex PCR; TCRdb holds only in-frame clones, not every one. D and trimming were read from the DNA, whereas the V and J calls and clone size are those reported in that table. The profile shows roughly 200,000 clones, around 84% of them singletons. The receptor was derived from a human donor in a cohort sampled during active COVID-19. The sequenced material came from peripheral blood. The V gene is TRBV30, the J gene TRBJ1-3; TRBD1 agrees at 9 bases. CDR3 loop: CAWSALTGGSGNTIYF. The CDR3, as DNA: TGTGCCTGGAGTGCCCTGACAGGGGGGTCTGGAAACACCATATATTTT.